The 24 T cell receptor beta chains presented below share a single source sample, sequenced in a study of T cells in Graves' hyperthyroidism and ophthalmopathy. Amplified regions were TCR beta CDR3 sequences from RNA transcripts. The study used the HTBI primer set for a first-round RT-PCR of the TCR CDR3. Via MiXCR, TCRdb re-called the multiplex PCR reads, giving one row per CDR3 protein. The sample lists fewer than 450,000 distinct CDR3 sequences, roughly 15% occurring once. The sequenced sample was blood. The receptors come from a woman in her fifties or sixties with Graves' ophthalmopathy.

This clonotype was counted at least ten times. The rearrangement links TRBV20-1 to TRBJ1-6; D unclear. The CDR3 loop spans 13 amino acids. Germline CDR1 DFQATT, CDR2 SNEGSKA (reference sequence). V lost 1 base and J 10 bases, leaving 11 bases between the germline ends. CDR3 nucleotide sequence: TGCAGTGCTAGAGGGTTCGGCGGATCACCCCTCCACTTT. Its protein is CSARGFGGSPLHF.

A word on this clonotype: A much larger clone lies one base from this, so it may be a read error. The chain employs TRBV5-1 and TRBJ2-1, with 9 bases fitting TRBD1. The J call may be mistaken, given a closer DNA end match to TRBJ2-7. CDR1 and CDR2 from the germline V gene are SGHRS and YFSETQ. The CDR3 totals 17 residues. The DNA of the CDR3 is TGCGCCAGCAGCTCACAACCAGGACAGGGGCGGAACAATGAGCAGTACTTC. This encodes CASSSQPGQGRNNEQYF.

This clonotype was recorded many times. The chain combines TRBV28 with TRBJ2-2; D not certain. V was shortened by 4 bases and J by 0 bases, with 6 bases between the two germline ends. The germline CDR1 and CDR2 sequences are MDHEN and SYDVKM. CDR3 length: 14 amino acids. CDR3 DNA sequence: TGTGCCAGCAGTTCCACAGCGAACACCGGGGAGCTGTTTTTT. Its translation is CASSSTANTGELFF.

This clonotype showed up many times. The chain employs TRBV20-1 and TRBJ1-1; D is uncertain. V gave up 3 bases and J gave up 1 base, with 9 bases separating them. This CDR3 region has 13 residues. From germline, CDR1 is DFQATT and CDR2 SNEGSKA (reference sequence). CDR3 nucleotides: TGCAGTGCTAGGGTGGGCAGGAACACTGAAGCTTTCTTT. It encodes CSARVGRNTEAFF.

In its sample, this clonotype was seen many times. V is TRBV2 and J is TRBJ2-3; 8 nucleotides align to TRBD2. V lost 9 bases and J lost 11; bases outside the gene matches: 13. The CDR3 extends over 13 amino acids. Germline V gene sequence: CDR1 SNHLY, CDR2 FYNNEI. CDR3 DNA sequence: TGTGCCAGGACTAGCGATAAGCACAGAGGGCAGTATTTT. Residues: CARTSDKHRGQYF.

This clonotype was observed a handful of times. V gene TRBV5-6 combines with J gene TRBJ2-5; tentatively, D is TRBD1 or TRBD2 (5 bases each). The germline V gene encodes CDR1 SGHDT and CDR2 YYEEEE. The CDR3 runs to 15 residues. With 2 bases removed from V and 5 bases from J, the gap between germline ends came to 16 bases. The CDR3 loop is CASSLGTAMGETQYF. Here the CDR3 DNA reads TGTGCCAGCAGCTTAGGGACGGCTATGGGGGAGACCCAGTACTTC. Based on the CDR3 plus reference TRBV5-6 and TRBJ2-5, the full variable domain is DAGVTQSPTHLIKTRGQQVTLRCSPKSGHDTVSWYQQALGQGPQFIFQYYEEEERQRGNFPDRFSGHQFPNYSSELNVNALLLGDSALYLCASSLGTAMGETQYFGPGTRLLVL.

The sample holds many counts of this clonotype. The chain has TRBV5-8 and TRBJ1-1, with 9 bases fitting TRBD1. V gave up 3 bases and J gave up 8 bases; unmatched junction bases: 8. This CDR3 is 14 amino acids long. Germline CDR1 and CDR2: SGHTS and YDEGEE. CDR3 DNA: TGTGCCAGCAGCTCTACCGGGACAGGGACCGAAGCTTTCTTT. Protein product: CASSSTGTGTEAFF.

This chain uses TRBV12-3 or TRBV12-4 with TRBJ2-7, with 10 positions matching TRBD1. V dropped 0 bases and J dropped 3; count of bases not matched to a gene: 5. CDR3 length: 16 residues. This CDR3 reads CASSLALDRGIYEQYF. In DNA, the CDR3 is TGTGCCAGCAGTTTAGCGCTGGACAGGGGGATCTACGAGCAGTACTTC.

This clonotype was counted many times. The chain employs TRBV20-1 and TRBJ1-1, with D maybe TRBD1 (5 bases). This CDR3 has 12 amino acids. Germline V gene lookup returns CDR1 DFQATT and CDR2 SNEGSKA (reference sequence). Trimming shortened V by 5 bases and J by 4 bases, and 11 bases separated the two germline ends. The CDR3 nucleotides read TGCAGTGCTCTTGGACACCCCACTGAAGCTTTCTTT. It is translated as CSALGHPTEAFF.

This clonotype was seen ten or more times. V is TRBV20-1 and J is TRBJ2-1; TRBD2 matches at 8 bases. CDR1 and CDR2 from the germline V gene are DFQATT and SNEGSKA (reference sequence). The CDR3 loop spans 15 amino acids. V was pared by 2 bases and J by 8 bases, with 11 bases of the junction left unmatched. CDR3 sequence: CSARPLSGSSYEQFF. CDR3 in DNA: TGCAGTGCTAGACCCCTAAGCGGGAGTAGTTATGAGCAGTTCTTC.

This clonotype was seen at least ten times. The rearrangement uses TRBV7-3 and TRBJ2-2; 7 bases match TRBD1. This CDR3 has 15 residues. V dropped 5 bases and J dropped 6; count of bases not matched to a gene: 9. Germline values: CDR1 SGHTA, CDR2 FQGTGA. CDR3 bases: TGTGCCAGCAGCCCTACGGGACAGTTGGCCGGGGAGCTGTTTTTT. Protein sequence: CASSPTGQLAGELFF.

Note on this clonotype: Since a much larger clone is just one base distant, this may be a read error. The CDR3 does not close with the conserved phenylalanine or tryptophan, likely indicating a read error. This rearrangement joins TRBV12-3 or TRBV12-4 to TRBJ2-2; 7 bases align to TRBD2. The CDR3 sequence is 16 residues long. The ends lost 2 bases at V and 3 bases at J; junction bases unmatched: 6. The CDR3 loop reads CASSLSLLADTGELFL. The DNA for the CDR3 is TGTGCCAGCAGTTTAAGTCTTCTAGCGGACACCGGGGAGCTGTTTCTT.

This clonotype was picked up many times. The V gene is TRBV9, the J gene TRBJ2-1; 15 nucleotides line up with TRBD2. Germline assignment: CDR1 SGDLS and CDR2 YYNGEE. V lost 2 bases, J lost 7 bases, and 1 base stayed unmatched. This CDR3 comprises 15 residues. This CDR3 reads CASSVGTSGRNEQFF. CDR3 DNA: TGTGCCAGCAGCGTCGGGACTAGCGGGAGGAATGAGCAGTTCTTC.

This clonotype was detected ten times or more. The chain uses TRBV20-1 and TRBJ1-2, with 8 bases fitting TRBD1. Germline V gene sequence: CDR1 DFQATT, CDR2 SNEGSKA (reference sequence). The CDR3 has 15 residues. The J segment lost 1 base and the V segment lost 4 bases, leaving 8 bases of the junction unmatched. DNA of the CDR3: TGCAGTGCTATGGGCCGAGGACAGGGTAACTATGGCTACACCTTC. Protein product: CSAMGRGQGNYGYTF.

The chain has TRBV30 and TRBJ2-1, with D possibly being TRBD1 (6 bases). CDR1 and CDR2 (germline): GTSNPN, SVGIG (reference sequence). Trimming removed 2 bases at V and 3 bases at J, with 11 bases between. The CDR3 has 14 amino acids. The CDR3 nucleotides read TGTGCCTGGAGTTCAGGGGTCGTCTACAATGAGCAGTTCTTC. Translating gives CAWSSGVVYNEQFF.

The rearrangement links TRBV19 to TRBJ1-5; D may be TRBD1 (6 bases). Germline CDR1 and CDR2: LNHDA and SQIVND (reference sequence). Trimming left V 5 bases short and J 7 bases short, with 15 bases between. The CDR3 is 14 amino acids. This chain's CDR3 is CASSPTGSGQPQHF. Written as DNA, the CDR3 is TGTGCCAGTAGTCCTACAGGGAGCGGACAGCCCCAGCATTTT. Based on the CDR3 plus reference TRBV19 and TRBJ1-5, the full variable domain is DGGITQSPKYLFRKEGQNVTLSCEQNLNHDAMYWYRQDPGQGLRLIYYSQIVNDFQKGDIAEGYSVSREKKESFPLTVTSAQKNPTAFYLCASSPTGSGQPQHFGDGTRLSIL.

At least ten counts were recorded for this clonotype. V usage is TRBV3-1 and J usage is TRBJ2-1; 9 positions agree with TRBD2. Germline values: CDR1 LGHDT, CDR2 YNNKEL (reference sequence). V lost 4 bases to trimming and J lost 9 bases; unmatched junction nucleotides: 7. CDR3 size: 14 residues. In DNA form, the CDR3 reads TGTGCCAGCAGCCTAGCGGGAGTGGGGGGTGAGCAGTTCTTC. It encodes CASSLAGVGGEQFF.

The genes are TRBV29-1 and TRBJ2-1; 10 nucleotides align to TRBD2. The J call is doubtful: the DNA matches TRBJ2-7 better. Germline V gene data show CDR1 as SQVTM and CDR2 as ANQGSEA. The CDR3 is 16 residues long. CDR3 protein: CSADQTSGLTYNEQYF. Written as DNA, the CDR3 is TGCAGCGCTGATCAGACTAGCGGGCTAACCTACAATGAGCAGTACTTC.

The sample holds many counts of this clonotype. The chain combines TRBV28 with TRBJ2-7; D gene ambiguous. This CDR3 comprises 12 residues. Looked up from germline, CDR1 is MDHEN and CDR2 is SYDVKM. Trimming removed 1 base at V and 4 bases at J, with 5 bases between. The DNA for the CDR3 is TGTGCCAGCAGTTTATTCTGGTACGAGCAGTACTTC. It is translated as CASSLFWYEQYF.

This clonotype has at least ten counts. The chain joins TRBV6-5 to TRBJ1-6; 12 nucleotides match TRBD1. This CDR3 has 19 amino acids. Germline V gene data show CDR1 as MNHEY and CDR2 as SVGAGI. Germline trimming cut 0 bases from V and 8 bases from J; bases unmatched to any gene: 11. CDR3: CASSYSGQGARLGDSPLHF. The DNA of the CDR3 is TGTGCCAGCAGTTACTCGGGACAGGGGGCCCGTTTAGGGGATTCACCCCTCCACTTT.

Many counts were recorded for this clonotype. The chain couples TRBV7-9 to TRBJ2-3; possible D gene TRBD2, 5 bases. The V and J ends lost 5 bases and 2 bases respectively, with 14 bases between them. Germline lookup yields CDR1 SEHNR and CDR2 FQNEAQ (reference sequence). The CDR3 is made up of 15 amino acids. CDR3 sequence: CASSPPRGHTDTQYF. The CDR3 region has the DNA TGTGCCAGCAGCCCCCCCCGGGGTCACACAGATACGCAGTATTTT.

This clonotype came up a few times. The chain employs TRBV10-3 and TRBJ2-1; D is undetermined. Per the germline V gene, CDR1 is ENHRY and CDR2 is SYGVKD. The CDR3 is 15 residues long. Trimming removed 2 bases from V and 6 bases from J, with 14 bases in between. CDR3 residues: CAISEGELALNEQFF. CDR3 DNA sequence: TGTGCCATCAGTGAGGGTGAACTGGCCCTCAATGAGCAGTTCTTC.

Regarding this clonotype: A much larger clone lies one base from this, so it may be a read error. The gene calls are TRBV6-2 or TRBV6-3 and TRBJ2-2; 7 positions match TRBD2. Germline values: CDR1 MNHEY, CDR2 SVGEGT. The CDR3 is made up of 14 amino acids. The CDR3: CASSTGGNTGELSF. CDR3 nucleotides: TGTGCCAGCAGCACCGGGGGGAACACCGGGGAGCTGTCTTTT.

Details on this clonotype: This clone may be a read error of a much larger clone one base away. This sequence joins TRBV7-2 and TRBJ2-3, with TRBD2 matching over 7 bases. The germline gives CDR1 SGHTA, CDR2 FQGNSA. The junction had 22 bases not matched to a gene; V was cut back by 6 bases and J by 4 bases. The CDR3 extends over 19 amino acids. The CDR3 sequence: CASRPGAGWGGGPSDTQYF. CDR3 coding DNA: TGTGCCAGCAGGCCCGGGGCAGGCTGGGGGGGAGGGCCCTCAGATACGCAGTATTTT.